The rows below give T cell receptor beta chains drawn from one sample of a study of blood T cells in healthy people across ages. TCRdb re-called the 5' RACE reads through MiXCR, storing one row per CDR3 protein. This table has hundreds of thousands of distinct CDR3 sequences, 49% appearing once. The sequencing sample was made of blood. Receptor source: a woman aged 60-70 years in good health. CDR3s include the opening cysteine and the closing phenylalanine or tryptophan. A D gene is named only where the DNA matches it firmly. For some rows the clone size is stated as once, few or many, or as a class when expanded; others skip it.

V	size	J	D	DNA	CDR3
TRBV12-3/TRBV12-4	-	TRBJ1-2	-	TGTGCCAGCAGTCAGACAGTAAACTATGGCTACACCTTC	CASSQTVNYGYTF
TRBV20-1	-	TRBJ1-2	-	TGCAGTGCCGCCTCTAACTATGGCTACACCTTC	CSAASNYGYTF
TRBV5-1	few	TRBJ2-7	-	TGCGCCAGCAGCTTGGGGACGAGAGACAGTCAGTACTTC	CASSLGTRDSQYF
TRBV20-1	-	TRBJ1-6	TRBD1	TGCAGTGCTAGGGGACAGGGCTTTGATTCACCCCTCCACTTT	CSARGQGFDSPLHF
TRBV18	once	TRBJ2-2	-	TGTGCCAGCTCACACCAGACCGGGGAGCTGTTTTTT	CASSHQTGELFF
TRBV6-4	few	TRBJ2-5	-	TGTGCCAGCTCCCGAAGGGGAGGGGACACCGCCGAGACCCAGTACTTC	CASSRRGGDTAETQYF
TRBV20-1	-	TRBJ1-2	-	TGCAGTGCTAGGTCGCAGGGGAGGGGCTACACCTTC	CSARSQGRGYTF
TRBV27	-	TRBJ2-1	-	TGTGCCAGCAGTTTAGGTGGCCATCGATCCTACAATGAGCAGTTCTTC	CASSLGGHRSYNEQFF
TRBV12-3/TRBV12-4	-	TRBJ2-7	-	TGTGCCAGCAGTTTAGGGAGGATGCAGGGGACCTCCTACGAGCAGTACTTC	CASSLGRMQGTSYEQYF
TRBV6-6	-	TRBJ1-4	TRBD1	TGTGCCAGCAGTTTTCGGCAGGGGGGTGAAAAACTGTTTTTT	CASSFRQGGEKLFF
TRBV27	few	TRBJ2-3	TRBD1	TGTGCCAGCAGTTTATCATGGCAGGGGGCAGATACGCAGTATTTT	CASSLSWQGADTQYF
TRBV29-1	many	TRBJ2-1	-	TGCAGCGTTGGGACAGTCAATACCCGGGCCAGGGATGAGCAGTTCTTC	CSVGTVNTRARDEQFF
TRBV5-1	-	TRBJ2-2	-	TGCGCCAGCAGCTTTCCAGGGAACACCGGGGAGCTGTTTTTT	CASSFPGNTGELFF
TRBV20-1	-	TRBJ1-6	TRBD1	TGCAGTGCTCCAAGGGACAGGACGGATTCACCCCTCCACTTT	CSAPRDRTDSPLHF
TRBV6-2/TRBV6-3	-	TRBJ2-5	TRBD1	TGTGCCAGCAACCTACGAGCGACAGGGGGCAGGGAGACCCAGTACTTC	CASNLRATGGRETQYF
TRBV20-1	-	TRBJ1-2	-	TGCAGTGCAGTGGGGGGGCTCGATGGCTACACCTTC	CSAVGGLDGYTF
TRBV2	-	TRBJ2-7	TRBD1	TGTGCCAGCGGCCGGGACAGGGGGTACGAGCAGTACTTC	CASGRDRGYEQYF
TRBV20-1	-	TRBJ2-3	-	TGCAGTGCTATCGGCGCGGGTCTGACAACGCAGTATTTT	CSAIGAGLTTQYF
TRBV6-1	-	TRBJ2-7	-	TGTGCCAGCAGTCGGGCGGGGTTAATCTACGAGCAGTACTTC	CASSRAGLIYEQYF
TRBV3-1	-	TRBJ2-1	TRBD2	TGTGCCAGCAGCCAAGATACGAGCGGGAGGGCCGCCTACAATGAGCAGTTCTTC	CASSQDTSGRAAYNEQFF
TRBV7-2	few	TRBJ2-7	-	TGTGCCAGCAGCTTAGCGTCCGGATACGGAGGCGACTACGAGCAGTACTTC	CASSLASGYGGDYEQYF
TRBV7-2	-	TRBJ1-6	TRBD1	TGTGCCAGCAGCGATCAGACAGGGAGCTCCTATAATTCACCCCTCCACTTT	CASSDQTGSSYNSPLHF
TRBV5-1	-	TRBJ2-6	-	TGCGCCAGCAGCTTGGCAGGGCATGGGGCCAACGTCCTGACTTTC	CASSLAGHGANVLTF
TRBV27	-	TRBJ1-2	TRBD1	TGTGCCAGCAGCCCTTGGGGGACAGGGGGCTATGGCTACACCTTC	CASSPWGTGGYGYTF
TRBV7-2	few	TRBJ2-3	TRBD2	TGTGCCAGCAGGGCAGGCGGGAGGGCCCGGTATTTT	CASRAGGRARYF
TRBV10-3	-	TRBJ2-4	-	TGTGCCATCAGTGTTAAGGGCGGAGAGCAGTACTTC	CAISVKGGEQYF
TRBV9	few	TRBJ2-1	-	TGTGCCAGCAGCGCCGGGCCCTTGGATGAGCAGTTCTTC	CASSAGPLDEQFF
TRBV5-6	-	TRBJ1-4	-	TGTGCCAGCAGTCCACTCGGGGCGTCGAAGAATGAAAAACTGTTTTTT	CASSPLGASKNEKLFF
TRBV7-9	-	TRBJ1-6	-	TGTGCCAGCACCCAGACCGAACAAAATTCACCCCTCCACTTT	CASTQTEQNSPLHF
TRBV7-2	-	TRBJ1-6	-	TGTGCCAGCAGCTTAGGGTCTTCCTTTTCACCCCTCCACTTT	CASSLGSSFSPLHF
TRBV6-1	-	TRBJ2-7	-	TGTGCCAGCAGAGAGGACAGAGACTACGAGCAGTACTTC	CASREDRDYEQYF
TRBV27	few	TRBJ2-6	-	TGTGCCAGCAGTTTCGCTTCTGGGGCCAACGTCCTGACTTTC	CASSFASGANVLTF
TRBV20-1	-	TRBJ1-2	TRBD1	TGCAGTGCTAGAGGGACAGGGAACTATGGCTACACCTTC	CSARGTGNYGYTF
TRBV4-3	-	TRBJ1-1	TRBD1	TGCGCCAGCAGCCAAGGAACAGGGGAAAAGAACACTGAAGCTTTCTTT	CASSQGTGEKNTEAFF
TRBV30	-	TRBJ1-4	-	TGTGCCTGGGGCCCGAGGATTAATGAAAAACTGTTTTTT	CAWGPRINEKLFF
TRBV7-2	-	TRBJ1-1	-	TGTGCCAGCAGCCGCGGCACGGGCAGACAAGACACTGAAGCTTTCTTT	CASSRGTGRQDTEAFF
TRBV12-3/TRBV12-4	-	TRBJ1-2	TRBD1	TGTGCCAGCAGTGGGACAGGTCACGGCTACACCTTC	CASSGTGHGYTF